This T cell receptor (beta chain) was recorded in a study of early T cells in non-severe SARS-CoV-2 infection. Background on the study: Sequencing targeted bulk RNA from unsorted whole blood, leaving chains unpaired. Study-level findings and limits: Anti-spike CD8 responses were favored by VDJdb matching, which missed private and CD4 specificities.

The sample holds many counts of this clonotype. Antigen unknown. CDR1 MNHEY and CDR2 SMNVEV come from the germline V gene (reference sequence). The CDR3 is made up of 15 amino acids. The junction had 8 bases not matched to a gene; V was cut back by 6 bases and J by 5 bases. As part of library construction, unique molecular identifiers were attached to individual cDNA molecules. TCRdb reanalysed the 5' RACE reads using MiXCR and keeps one entry per CDR3 protein. The sample has about 80,000 distinct CDR3 sequences; roughly an eighth are singletons. The source was whole blood, collected at baseline. The chain combines TRBV27 with TRBJ2-2, with 8 bases that match TRBD1. The sequence derives from an adult who was a healthcare worker with PCR-confirmed SARS-CoV-2 infection or an uninfected control (not recorded which). The donor label of this sample is uncertain. The CDR3 nucleotides are TGTGCCAGCAGGAGGGGTAACAGGGGGACCGGGGAGCTGTTTTTT. It is translated as CASRRGNRGTGELFF.